The 26 T cell receptor beta chains below were found in one sample sequenced in a study of identical twins. MiXCR, run by TCRdb on the 5' RACE reads, gives a single entry per CDR3 protein. The top ten clones hold about 0.3% of a sample with approximately 1.8 million distinct CDR3 sequences, less than 35% of them seen once. The sequencing sample was made of cord blood. The source of these receptors is a newborn girl in good health.

The chain combines TRBV19 with TRBJ1-5, with D possibly TRBD1 on 6 matching bases. The ends were cut back, 4 bases at V and 5 bases at J, with 15 bases in the middle. CDR1 is LNHDA, CDR2 SQIVND, per germline (reference sequence). The CDR3 spans 15 residues. The CDR3 protein is CASSNQYRADQPQHF. Written as DNA, the CDR3 is TGTGCCAGTAGTAACCAATACAGGGCGGATCAGCCCCAGCATTTT.

V is TRBV12-3 or TRBV12-4 and J is TRBJ2-5; a weak D match, TRBD2 (6 bases). V shed 6 bases and J shed 11 bases, with 25 bases lying between them. This CDR3 is 15 amino acids long. The CDR3 DNA sequence: TGTGCCAGCAGGGATAGCGGACCGAGAGGGAATGAGCAGTACTTC. It encodes CASRDSGPRGNEQYF.

V and J are TRBV28 and TRBJ1-1, with D possibly matching TRBD1 (5 bases). Looked up from germline, CDR1 is MDHEN and CDR2 is SYDVKM. The V end lost 0 bases, the J end lost 2 bases, and 19 bases lay between the germline ends. The CDR3 consists of 18 residues. The CDR3 protein is CASSLCVGVREGNTEAFF. The CDR3 DNA reads TGTGCCAGCAGTTTATGCGTAGGGGTGCGCGAGGGTAACACTGAAGCTTTCTTT.

The chain recombines TRBV27 with TRBJ2-1; D is undetermined. Trimming pared 6 bases from V and 7 bases from J, leaving 13 bases between. Looked up from germline, CDR1 is MNHEY and CDR2 is SMNVEV (reference sequence). This CDR3 comprises 13 residues. The CDR3 here is CASRTNVKNEQFF. CDR3 in DNA: TGTGCCAGCAGGACGAACGTTAAGAATGAGCAGTTCTTC.

Concerning this clonotype: The junction and the germline gene differ at one end; a read error may be behind it. The V gene is TRBV4-2, the J gene TRBJ2-3; TRBD2 agrees at 14 bases. This CDR3 is 17 amino acids long. Germline lookup yields CDR1 LGHNA and CDR2 YNFKEQ. This chain's CDR3 is CASSANPGTSGRDAQYF. In nucleotides, the CDR3 is TGTGCCAGCAGCGCGAATCCCGGGACTAGCGGGAGAGATGCGCAGTATTTT.

The chain carries TRBV3-1 and TRBJ2-3; no clear D gene. The CDR3 has 16 residues. V lost 0 bases, J lost 3 bases, and 13 bases lay in between. Germline V gene data show CDR1 as LGHDT and CDR2 as YNNKEL (reference sequence). Here the CDR3 DNA reads TGTGCCAGCAGCCAAGATCGGGCTTCTTATACAGATACGCAGTATTTT. It translates to CASSQDRASYTDTQYF.

To note about this clonotype: A much larger clone differs by one base, so this may be a read error. This chain uses TRBV3-1 with TRBJ2-1; D remains ambiguous. Germline CDR1 LGHDT, CDR2 YNNKEL (reference sequence). V gave up 4 bases and J gave up 10 bases, with 17 bases separating them. The CDR3 extends over 14 amino acids. For the CDR3, the DNA is TGTGCCAGCAGCCCGTCCTTGGGCAGCTACGAGCAGTTCTTC. This encodes CASSPSLGSYEQFF.

Only a few counts were recorded for this clonotype. V is TRBV7-8 and J is TRBJ2-7; possibly TRBD2 for D (5 bases). The CDR3 extends over 15 amino acids. CDR1 is SGHVS, CDR2 FQNEAQ, per germline. V was cut by 0 bases and J by 1 base, with 10 bases left in between. In nucleotides, the CDR3 is TGTGCCAGCAGCTTAGCGATCACTAGGTCCTACGAGCAGTACTTC. It translates to CASSLAITRSYEQYF.

This clonotype was detected only a few times. The chain carries TRBV10-3 and TRBJ2-1, with D unclear. Germline CDR1 ENHRY, CDR2 SYGVKD. This CDR3 contains 12 residues. V gave up 0 bases and J gave up 10 bases, with 7 bases separating them. CDR3: CAISESGLEQFF. CDR3 sequence (DNA): TGTGCCATCAGTGAGTCTGGTCTCGAGCAGTTCTTC.

V usage is TRBV7-8 and J usage is TRBJ2-3, with a possible D match to TRBD1 (6 bases). CDR1 SGHVS and CDR2 FQNEAQ come from the germline V gene. The V gene lost 1 base and the J gene lost 0 bases, with 14 bases spanning the gap. The CDR3 loop spans 17 amino acids. DNA for the CDR3: TGTGCCAGCAGCTTAGAAGGGCGAACAGGGAGCACAGATACGCAGTATTTT. It specifies CASSLEGRTGSTDTQYF.

Only a few counts were recorded for this clonotype. The chain uses TRBV18 and TRBJ2-3, with 9 bases lining up with TRBD2. The trim removed 8 bases at V and 0 bases at J, leaving 6 bases unmatched. Germline values: CDR1 KGHSH, CDR2 LQKENI. This CDR3 has 15 amino acids. Here the CDR3 DNA reads TGTGCCAGCACGATAGCGGGAGCGAGCACAGATACGCAGTATTTT. It is translated as CASTIAGASTDTQYF.

This clonotype occurred many times. CDR3 nucleotide sequence: TGCAGCGTTGGATTCAATGAGCAGTTCTTC. It yields the protein CSVGFNEQFF. This chain uses TRBV29-1 with TRBJ2-1; no reliable D call. Trimming took 4 bases from V and 6 from J, leaving 4 bases between them. CDR1 and CDR2 (germline): SQVTM, ANQGSEA. The CDR3 covers 10 residues.

This rearrangement joins TRBV27 to TRBJ2-5; unclear D gene. Germline V gives CDR1 MNHEY, CDR2 SMNVEV (reference sequence). The CDR3 contains 14 residues. Trimming stripped 6 bases from V and 11 bases from J, with 22 bases between. As DNA, the CDR3 is TGTGCCAGCAGAATCGCGTGGCCGCTCAATGAGCAGTACTTC. Its protein is CASRIAWPLNEQYF.

As regards this clonotype: A clone one base away is much larger, so this may be a read error. This rearrangement joins TRBV20-1 to TRBJ1-1; 9 positions agree with TRBD1. Germline CDR1 and CDR2: DFQATT and SNEGSKA (reference sequence). J was trimmed by 3 bases and V by 5 bases; bases with no gene match: 1. This CDR3 spans 12 amino acids. The CDR3 sequence: CSADRGDTEAFF. The DNA of the CDR3 is TGCAGTGCTGACAGGGGGGACACTGAAGCTTTCTTT.

This clonotype showed up just a few times. The rearrangement uses TRBV21-1 and TRBJ1-5; the DNA was not used to check the table's D call, TRBD1. TRBV21-1 is deemed a pseudogene. This CDR3 contains 18 residues. The CDR3 bases are TGTGCCAGCAGGTTCGGACAGGTGAAAATTTATAGCAATCAGCCCCAGCATTTT. Amino acids: CASRFGQVKIYSNQPQHF.

This clonotype was counted a few times. This chain links TRBV6-5 with TRBJ1-5; TRBD1 is a possible D gene (5 bases). The V end was cut by 5 bases, the J end by 10 bases, with 15 bases between. This CDR3 is 13 amino acids long. Germline CDR1 reads MNHEY; CDR2 reads SVGAGI. Here the CDR3 DNA reads TGTGCCAGCAGTCCACGGGGCGCCCACCCCCAGCATTTT. Translation gives CASSPRGAHPQHF.

The sample holds a few counts of this clonotype. The rearrangement uses TRBV7-2 and TRBJ1-1, with D possibly matching TRBD1 (5 bases). This CDR3 has 15 amino acids. V lost 0 bases and J lost 1, with 9 bases in between. Germline values: CDR1 SGHTA, CDR2 FQGNSA. The CDR3 nucleotides read TGTGCCAGCAGCTTAGCGGGAGGGGAGAACACTGAAGCTTTCTTT. It encodes CASSLAGGENTEAFF.

The chain links TRBV7-8 to TRBJ2-5; 8 bases agree with TRBD2. Germline CDR1 SGHVS, CDR2 FQNEAQ. The CDR3 totals 14 residues. Unmatched junction bases numbered 7, after V lost 5 bases and J lost 5 bases. The DNA of the CDR3 is TGTGCCAGCAGCCCGGGAGGGCCCTTCGAGACCCAGTACTTC. Translating it yields CASSPGGPFETQYF.

J is TRBJ1-1 and V is TRBV29-1; D call uncertain. V was pared by 4 bases and J by 0 bases, with 9 bases between. The CDR3 length is 13 residues. The germline CDR1 and CDR2 sequences are SQVTM and ANQGSEA. Here the CDR3 reads CSVARRMNTEAFF. In DNA form, the CDR3 reads TGCAGCGTTGCAAGACGGATGAACACTGAAGCTTTCTTT. Filled out from reference TRBV29-1 and TRBJ1-1, the complete variable domain reads SAVISQKPSRDICQRGTSLTIQCQVDSQVTMMFWYRQQPGQSLTLIATANQGSEATYESGFVIDKFPISRPNLTFSTLTVSNMSPEDSSIYLCSVARRMNTEAFFGQGTRLTVV.

The chain joins TRBV15 to TRBJ1-5, with unresolved D. The germline V and J ends were trimmed by 1 base and 7 bases, with 8 bases remaining between them. The germline CDR1 and CDR2 sequences are LNHNV and YYDKDF (reference sequence). CDR3 length: 13 residues. CDR3 DNA sequence: TGTGCCACCAGCAGAGTAAGAGGACAGCCCCAGCATTTT. Its translation is CATSRVRGQPQHF.

There are a few counts of this clonotype. The gene calls are TRBV14 and TRBJ2-1, with no clear D. Germline CDR1 is SGHDN and CDR2 is FVKESK. The CDR3 totals 13 residues. The ends were cut back, 1 base at V and 4 bases at J, with 5 bases in the middle. CDR3 sequence reads: CASSQVHYNEQFF. The DNA for the CDR3 is TGTGCCAGCAGCCAAGTACATTACAATGAGCAGTTCTTC.

This clonotype was seen at least ten times. This chain joins TRBV29-1 and TRBJ2-5; D remains ambiguous. CDR3 length equals 11 residues. Trimming pared 6 bases from V and 5 bases from J, leaving 10 bases between. The germline V gene has CDR1 SQVTM and CDR2 ANQGSEA. The CDR3 sequence: CSVLSWETQYF. The CDR3 region has the DNA TGCAGCGTGCTCAGTTGGGAGACCCAGTACTTC.

This clonotype was observed a few times. The V call is TRBV27, the J call TRBJ2-7; D not certain. V was shortened by 10 bases and J by 7 bases, with 20 bases between the two germline ends. Germline V lookup: CDR1 MNHEY, CDR2 SMNVEV (reference sequence). This CDR3 contains 13 residues. CDR3 nucleotides: TGTGCCATTAACCAACGGTCCTACAATGAGCAGTACTTC. It translates to CAINQRSYNEQYF.

This clonotype was detected a few times. The chain couples TRBV27 to TRBJ2-4; 10 bases are a match to TRBD2. Trimming at V came to 5 bases and at J to 1 base, leaving 2 bases not matched to a gene. This CDR3 has 15 amino acids. In germline, CDR1 is MNHEY, CDR2 SMNVEV (reference sequence). The CDR3 DNA reads TGTGCCAGCAGTGGTAGCGGGAGGGCCAAAAACATTCAGTACTTC. Its protein product is CASSGSGRAKNIQYF.

This clonotype occurred a few times. J is TRBJ2-3 and V is TRBV3-1; TRBD2 matches 8 bases. J gave up 5 bases and V 3 bases, and 1 base lay outside the gene matches. This CDR3 is 13 amino acids long. The V gene's germline CDR1 is LGHDT and CDR2 YNNKEL (reference sequence). The DNA of the CDR3 is TGTGCCAGCAGCCAGCGGGGGGAAGATACGCAGTATTTT. Translation: CASSQRGEDTQYF.

This chain connects TRBV25-1 to TRBJ2-7, with a tentative D call TRBD2 (6 bases). Per germline, CDR1 MGHDK and CDR2 SYGVNS. With 3 bases removed from V and 0 bases from J, the gap between germline ends came to 9 bases. The length of the CDR3 is 14 residues. CDR3 nucleotides: TGTGCCAGCAGTGAGAGCGGGTGCTCCTACGAGCAGTACTTC. Encoded protein: CASSESGCSYEQYF.